These T cell receptor beta chains were read from a single sample in a study of blood T cell repertoires in COVID-19. Produced via immunoSEQ multiplex PCR; TCRdb's table is partial and in-frame only. The sample has roughly 280,000 clones; about 85% are singletons. Input material: peripheral blood. The receptors derive from a woman aged 45-60 years who had recovered from COVID-19. Each CDR3 is given with its conserved first and last residue. A D gene is named only where the DNA matches it firmly. Size is omitted from some rows. Given values are once, few, many or a class for expanded clones.

d_call j_call clone_size v_call cdr3_nt cdr3_aa
. TRBJ2-3 . TRBV7-2 TGTGCCAGCAGCCGGGTCCTAGCGGATACGCAGTATTTT CASSRVLADTQYF
TRBD2 TRBJ2-7 . TRBV18 TGTGCCAGCTCACCACCGATCCTAGCGGGAGAGCAGCAGTACTTC CASSPPILAGEQQYF
. TRBJ1-5 . TRBV28 TGTGCCAGCAGTTTATTCGCCCAGGCTCAGCCCCAGCATTTT CASSLFAQAQPQHF
. TRBJ2-2 . TRBV2 TGTGCCAGCAGTGTCCCGGCCCCCGGGTCCGGGGAGCTGTTTTTT CASSVPAPGSGELFF
TRBD1 TRBJ1-2 . TRBV10-3 TGTGCCATCAGTGATATCAGGGGGCGTAACTATGGCTACACCTTC CAISDIRGRNYGYTF
. TRBJ1-1 . TRBV9 TGTGCCAGCAGCGTAGGAGGGCGGAACACTGAAGCTTTCTTT CASSVGGRNTEAFF
. TRBJ1-2 once TRBV7-2 TGTGCCAGCAGCCACCGGTCCGATGGCTACACCTTC CASSHRSDGYTF
TRBD1 TRBJ1-2 . TRBV19 TGTGCCAGTATGCCAGGGGACAGCTATGGCTACACCTTC CASMPGDSYGYTF
TRBD1 TRBJ1-2 . TRBV6-2/TRBV6-3 TGTGCCAGCAGTACCGGGACAGAGCGTGGCTACACCTTC CASSTGTERGYTF
. TRBJ1-4 . TRBV29-1 TGCAGTGGGGGGACTAATGAAAAACTGTTTTTT CSGGTNEKLFF
. TRBJ1-1 . TRBV4-2 TGTGCCAGCAGCCAAGATGGGGGGGGTTTAGTGGACACTGAAGCTTTCTTT CASSQDGGGLVDTEAFF
. TRBJ1-6 . TRBV7-9 TGTGCCAGCAGCTTAGCATGGGGCAAAGATTCACCCCTCCACTTT CASSLAWGKDSPLHF
TRBD1 TRBJ2-3 . TRBV18 TGTGCCAGCTCACCCCAAGACTCGACAGGGGCGGAATGGTACACAGATACGCAGTATTTT CASSPQDSTGAEWYTDTQYF
TRBD1 TRBJ2-7 . TRBV19 TGTGCCAGTAGTATGACAGGGGGCACCTACGAGCAGTACTTC CASSMTGGTYEQYF
TRBD1 TRBJ2-7 . TRBV5-4 TGTGCCAGCAGCTTTCCCCGGACAGGGCCCTACGAGCAGTACTTC CASSFPRTGPYEQYF
TRBD1 TRBJ1-2 . TRBV13 TGTGCCAGCAGCTTACGCCGGGACAGGGAGAACTATGGCTACACCTTC CASSLRRDRENYGYTF
TRBD1 TRBJ2-3 . TRBV12-3/TRBV12-4 TGTGCCAGCAGCCAGGGGGACCCAGATACGCAGTATTTT CASSQGDPDTQYF
TRBD1 TRBJ2-2 . TRBV9 TGTGCCAGCAGCATCCGACAGGGGGTTAACACCGGGGAGCTGTTTTTT CASSIRQGVNTGELFF
TRBD2 TRBJ2-1 . TRBV13 TGTGCCAGCAGCGACTCTTGGGGTGAGACTAGCGGGAGATACTCCTACAATGAGCAGTTCTTC CASSDSWGETSGRYSYNEQFF
TRBD2 TRBJ2-4 . TRBV24-1 TGTGCCACCAGTGATGCTCCGACTAGCGGAAGCAAAAACATTCAGTACTTC CATSDAPTSGSKNIQYF
TRBD1 TRBJ1-3 . TRBV6-2/TRBV6-3 TGTGCCAGCAGCGGACAGGCCGGAAACACCATATATTTT CASSGQAGNTIYF
TRBD1 TRBJ2-3 . TRBV10-3 TGTGCCATCAGTGAGTGGGACAGGACCACAGATACGCAGTATTTT CAISEWDRTTDTQYF
TRBD2 TRBJ2-2 . TRBV5-1 TGCGCCAGCAGCTTGGTACTAGCGGGGGGGCCGGACACCGGGGAGCTGTTTTTT CASSLVLAGGPDTGELFF
TRBD1 TRBJ1-5 . TRBV5-1 TGCGCCAGCAGCTTGACGGGACAGAACAATCAGCCCCAGCATTTT CASSLTGQNNQPQHF
. TRBJ2-7 . TRBV18 TGTGCCAGCTCACCAGGTCCGACAAGATCCTACGAGCAGTACTTC CASSPGPTRSYEQYF
TRBD1 TRBJ1-2 . TRBV12-3/TRBV12-4 TGTGCCAACGGACAGGGGGCGGTGGGCTACACCTTC CANGQGAVGYTF
. TRBJ2-1 . TRBV15 TGTGCCACCAGCACCCAACAGGGTGTCGCGGAGCAGTTCTTC CATSTQQGVAEQFF
. TRBJ2-6 . TRBV6-2/TRBV6-3 TGTGCCAGCAGCCCTCGGGGGACGCCCTCATCTGGGGCCAACGTCCTGACTTTC CASSPRGTPSSGANVLTF
. TRBJ1-6 . TRBV5-1 TGCGCCAGCAGCTTGTTGGGCCCCGGTAATTCACCCCTCCACTTT CASSLLGPGNSPLHF
TRBD1 TRBJ1-3 . TRBV28 TGTGCCAGCAGTTTATCTGACAGGGGAGGAGGAAACACCATATATTTT CASSLSDRGGGNTIYF
. TRBJ1-2 . TRBV27 TGTGCCAGCAGTTTGTGGGGGGTCCCTAACTATGGCTACACCTTC CASSLWGVPNYGYTF
TRBD2 TRBJ2-7 . TRBV7-2 TGTGCCAGCAGCTTACTGCGGAATCCGGGGGGCGAGCAGTACTTC CASSLLRNPGGEQYF
. TRBJ2-1 once TRBV7-9 TGTGCCAGCTCCTGGGGAGACTACAATGAGCAGTTCTTC CASSWGDYNEQFF
. TRBJ2-1 . TRBV30 TGTGCCTGGAGTCGGAACGAGGTGGGGCAGTTCTTC CAWSRNEVGQFF
. TRBJ1-1 . TRBV6-5 TGTGCCAGCAGGCTCAGGGGATTCAACACTGAAGCTTTCTTT CASRLRGFNTEAFF
TRBD1 TRBJ2-3 many TRBV7-8 TGTGCCAGCAGCTTAGGGTACAGGGGGCTGTGGGGAGATACGCAGTATTTT CASSLGYRGLWGDTQYF
TRBD1 TRBJ2-1 . TRBV7-2 TGTGCCAGCAGCTCGAGTACAGGGGTTGGGTCCTACAATGAGCAGTTCTTC CASSSSTGVGSYNEQFF
TRBD1 TRBJ2-3 . TRBV7-2 TGTGCCAGCAGCTTGGGACAGGGGTGGACAGATACGCAGTATTTT CASSLGQGWTDTQYF
TRBD1 TRBJ2-7 . TRBV6-6 TGTGCCAGCAGTTTCACTTCCGGGACAGGGTCCTACGAGCAGTACTTC CASSFTSGTGSYEQYF
. TRBJ2-4 . TRBV6-1 TGTGCCAGCAGTGAAAACCAGGGGAAGTTATTC CASSENQGKLF
TRBD1 TRBJ2-2 . TRBV5-1 TGCGCCAGCAGCTTTCCGACGGGACAGGGGTTCACCGGGGAGCTGTTTTTT CASSFPTGQGFTGELFF
. TRBJ1-6 once TRBV19 TGTGCCAGTAGTATTGTCAGTAATAATTCACCCCTCCACTTT CASSIVSNNSPLHF
. TRBJ1-3 . TRBV2 TGTGCCAGTTCGCCCCACATAAGCTCTGGAAACACCATATATTTT CASSPHISSGNTIYF
. TRBJ2-1 . TRBV18 TGTGCCAGCTCACCCGGGGGGCTCCACAATGAGCAGTTCTTC CASSPGGLHNEQFF
. TRBJ2-1 . TRBV28 TGTGCCAGCAGTGTTAAGGGGCATTACAATGAGCAGTTCTTC CASSVKGHYNEQFF
. TRBJ1-1 once TRBV19 TGTGCCAGTAGTATAGGCGGCTCGAACACTGAAGCTTTCTTT CASSIGGSNTEAFF
TRBD1 TRBJ1-3 . TRBV5-5 TGTGCCAGCACCCCGGCCCAGGGGGTCGCCTCTGGAAACACCATATATTTT CASTPAQGVASGNTIYF
TRBD1 TRBJ1-2 . TRBV2 TGTGCCAGCAGTGAAGCCGCGACAGGGGTCTATGGCTACACCTTC CASSEAATGVYGYTF
. TRBJ2-3 . TRBV15 TGTGCCACCAGTCCCCTTGCGGGGTCTAGCACAGATACGCAGTATTTT CATSPLAGSSTDTQYF
. TRBJ2-1 . TRBV5-5 TGTGCCAGCAGCTTGGGGCTTACCTCCTACAATGAGCAGTTCTTC CASSLGLTSYNEQFF
TRBD1 TRBJ2-7 . TRBV19 TGTGCCAGTAGTCCAGGGGGCTACGAGCAGTACTTC CASSPGGYEQYF